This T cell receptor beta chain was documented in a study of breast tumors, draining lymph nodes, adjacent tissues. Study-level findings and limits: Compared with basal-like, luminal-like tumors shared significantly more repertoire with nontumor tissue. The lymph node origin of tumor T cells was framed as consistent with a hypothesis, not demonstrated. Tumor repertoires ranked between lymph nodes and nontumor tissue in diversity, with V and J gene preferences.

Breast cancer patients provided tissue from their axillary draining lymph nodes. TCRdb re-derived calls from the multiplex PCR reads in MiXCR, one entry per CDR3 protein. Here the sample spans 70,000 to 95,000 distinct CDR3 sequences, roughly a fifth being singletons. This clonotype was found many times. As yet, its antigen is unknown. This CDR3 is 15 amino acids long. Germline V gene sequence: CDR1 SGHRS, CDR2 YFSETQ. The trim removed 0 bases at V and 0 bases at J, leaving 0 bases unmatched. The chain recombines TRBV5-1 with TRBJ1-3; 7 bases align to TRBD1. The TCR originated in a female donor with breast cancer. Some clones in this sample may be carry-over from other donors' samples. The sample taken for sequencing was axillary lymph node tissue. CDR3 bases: TGCGCCAGCAGCTTGGGGGACAGCTCTGGAAACACCATATATTTT. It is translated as CASSLGDSSGNTIYF.